Listed here are 10 T cell receptor beta chains from one sample, sequenced in a study of STAT3 mutations in large granular lymphocyte leukemia. Study conclusions and caveats: In T-cell large granular lymphocyte leukemia, about half of patients showed multiple immunodominant subclonotypes.

Method: immunoSEQ multiplex PCR; TCRdb's copy keeps in-frame clones and lacks some. The repertoire consists of some 28,000 clones, with 60% to 85% occurring once and the leading ten covering 30%. No antigen has been assigned to these receptors. Sequenced material: peripheral blood mononuclear cells. Source of these receptors: a woman in her 50s with T-cell large granular lymphocyte leukemia. Some clones in this sample may be carry-over from other donors' samples.

The V and J genes are TRBV4-2 and TRBJ2-1; 9 bases align to TRBD2. Germline values: CDR1 LGHNA, CDR2 YNFKEQ. The CDR3 spans 16 residues. The J segment lost 6 bases and the V segment lost 0 bases, leaving 6 bases of the junction unmatched. The CDR3 loop is CASSQDLLAGTNEQFF. As DNA, the CDR3 is TGTGCCAGCAGCCAAGATTTGCTAGCGGGAACCAATGAGCAGTTCTTC.

This clone was picked up one time. The rearrangement uses TRBV30 and TRBJ2-7; D unclear. From germline, CDR1 is GTSNPN and CDR2 SVGIG (reference sequence). V lost 1 base, J lost 0 bases, and 4 bases lay in between. CDR3 length: 12 amino acids. Written as DNA, the CDR3 is TGTGCCTGGAGTGACAGCTCCTACGAGCAGTACTTC. Translation gives CAWSDSSYEQYF.

The J gene is TRBJ2-2, the V gene TRBV13, with 14 bases identical to TRBD2. V shed 4 bases, J shed 7 bases, and the junction held 17 bases outside the gene matches. Germline lookup yields CDR1 PRHDT and CDR2 FYEKMQ (reference sequence). The CDR3 covers 20 residues. Written as DNA, the CDR3 is TGTGCCAGCAGCTCTACGAGAATAAAGGGACTAGCGGGAGAGCACGGGGAGCTGTTTTTT. It codes for CASSSTRIKGLAGEHGELFF.

The chain uses TRBV11-3 and TRBJ2-2; D ambiguous. Germline V gives CDR1 SGHNT, CDR2 YENEEA. V gave up 5 bases and J gave up 4 bases, with 2 bases separating them. This CDR3 is 11 amino acids long. CDR3 in DNA: TGTGCCAGCAGCGGCACCGGGGAGCTGTTTTTT. Amino acids: CASSGTGELFF.

The rearrangement links TRBV6-6 to TRBJ2-5; 9 bases map to TRBD1. The CDR3 has 13 residues. The junction had 9 bases not matched to a gene; V was cut back by 11 bases and J by 5 bases. The V gene's germline CDR1 is MNHNY and CDR2 SVGAGI (reference sequence). CDR3 protein: CAGRDRAGETQYF. For the CDR3, the DNA is TGTGCCGGGCGGGACAGGGCCGGGGAGACCCAGTACTTC.

V and J are TRBV11-2 and TRBJ1-4; 7 nucleotides line up with TRBD1. This CDR3 region has 13 residues. V lost 5 bases, J lost 7 bases, and 4 bases stayed unmatched. Germline V gene sequence: CDR1 SGHAT, CDR2 FQNNGV. DNA of the CDR3: TGTGCCAGCAGCGCTCGGGACAGTGAAAAACTGTTTTTT. Its translation is CASSARDSEKLFF.

The V call is TRBV18, the J call TRBJ1-2; TRBD1 matches at 8 bases. V lost 3 bases, J lost 7 bases, and 7 bases stayed unmatched. The germline V gene encodes CDR1 KGHSH and CDR2 LQKENI. The CDR3 has 14 amino acids. DNA of the CDR3: TGTGCCAGCTCACCCCGGACAGGGCGGGTTGGCTACACCTTC. Its protein product is CASSPRTGRVGYTF. Variable domain in full (rest from reference TRBV18 and TRBJ1-2): NAGVMQNPRHLVRRRGQEARLRCSPMKGHSHVYWYRQLPEEGLKFMVYLQKENIIDESGMPKERFSAEFPKEGPSILRIQQVVRGDSAAYFCASSPRTGRVGYTFGSGTRLTVV.

In its sample, this clone was seen a few times. The CDR3: CASQVAQRPSGEAFF. The CDR3 DNA reads TGTGCCAGCCAAGTGGCGCAGAGGCCGAGTGGTGAAGCTTTCTTT. The rearrangement joins TRBV6-5 to TRBJ1-1; D gene unclear. In germline, CDR1 is MNHEY, CDR2 SVGAGI. This CDR3 region has 15 residues. V shed 8 bases and J shed 7 bases, with 23 bases lying between them.

The genes are TRBV11-2 and TRBJ2-1; TRBD2 aligns across 7 bases. CDR1 is SGHAT and CDR2 is FQNNGV in the germline V gene. The V and J ends lost 2 bases and 6 bases, in that order; junction bases with no gene match: 10. This CDR3 has 16 residues. CDR3 in amino acids: CASSLFAGLVFNEQFF. The CDR3 nucleotides are TGTGCCAGCAGCTTATTTGCCGGACTAGTGTTCAATGAGCAGTTCTTC.

This chain uses TRBV19 with TRBJ1-5; D is unresolved. Between the trimmed V and J ends, which lost 4 bases and 4 bases, there was a span of 14 bases. CDR3 length equals 15 residues. Per germline, CDR1 LNHDA and CDR2 SQIVND (reference sequence). CDR3 nucleotide sequence: TGTGCCAGTAGTAGGCAGGATACGCCGAATCAGCCCCAGCATTTT. It translates to CASSRQDTPNQPQHF. The whole variable domain, filled in from reference TRBV19 and TRBJ1-5, reads DGGITQSPKYLFRKEGQNVTLSCEQNLNHDAMYWYRQDPGQGLRLIYYSQIVNDFQKGDIAEGYSVSREKKESFPLTVTSAQKNPTAFYLCASSRQDTPNQPQHFGDGTRLSIL.